A selection of T cell receptor beta chains follows, all from one sample in a study of T cell responses to AZD1222 COVID-19 vaccine. TCRdb keeps only in-frame clones here, not all; method: immunoSEQ multiplex PCR. The table has about 110,000 clones, nearly 90% seen once; the top ten hold about 2.5%. The sample was peripheral blood, taken 28 days after the second AZD1222 dose. Every receptor here comes from an adult who received the AZD1222 COVID-19 vaccine. CDR3s include the opening cysteine and the closing phenylalanine or tryptophan. Clone size is not always given. Where it is, it says once, few, many or a class for expanded clones.

clone_size | v_call | cdr3_aa
- | TRBV30 | CAGVGTGNTEAFF
- | TRBV20-1 | CSASLRGRGRGTGELFF
- | TRBV14 | CASSQSLRVDAFTDTQYF
- | TRBV6-1 | CASSERGGNQPQHF
- | TRBV15 | CATSRGQGNEKLFF
- | TRBV4-3 | CASSQDPGTGTDTQYF
- | TRBV15 | CATSRDPGQNGYTF
few | TRBV6-4 | CASSPLADYTGELFF
- | TRBV27 | CASSPQEAGSTDTQYF
- | TRBV30 | CATQRRPGTEAFF
- | TRBV2 | CASRSGTGEVETQYF
- | TRBV2 | CASSGLAGYNEQFF
- | TRBV6-6 | CASKQGGNQPQHF
- | TRBV5-5 | CASSYQQGKFTLEQYF
- | TRBV19 | CASSMGYSYEQYF
- | TRBV7-2 | CASSSEPGQAGGYTF
- | TRBV4-1 | CASSRTPPTRAYGYTF
- | TRBV30 | CAWEKDRGISSDEQYF
- | TRBV29-1 | CSVENPDYSGANVLTF